This T cell receptor (beta chain) was sequenced for a study of glioma-infiltrating T cells. This CDR3 is 15 amino acids long. CDR1 is MNHEY, CDR2 SVGEGT, per germline. Using RNA template, CDR3s of TCR alpha and beta were amplified with iRepertoire arm-PCR. For one-step reverse transcription and amplification, about 85-400 ng of tissue mRNA or PBMC total RNA was used. TCRdb called the multiplex PCR reads again in MiXCR, with one record for every CDR3 protein. The data contain a few hundred thousand distinct CDR3 sequences, roughly two fifths of them singletons. In the case of this clonotype: Antigen specificity is unknown. A read error may be the cause here, since a much bigger clone is one base away.

General study points: CDR3 overlap between tissue and blood was very small. A blood CDR3 motif signature was depleted in highly divergent patients.

Sequencing was carried out using glioma tissue, nonneoplastic brain tissue, or PBMCs (not recorded which). This TCR came from a human donor with low-grade glioma or glioblastoma, undergoing nonglioma brain surgery, or in good health (not recorded which). The J gene is TRBJ2-1, the V gene TRBV6-2 or TRBV6-3; the match to TRBD2 covers 7 bases. CDR3 protein: CASSYTRGRDNEQSF. The CDR3 DNA reads as TGTGCCAGCAGTTACACGCGCGGGAGAGACAATGAGCAGTCCTTC.